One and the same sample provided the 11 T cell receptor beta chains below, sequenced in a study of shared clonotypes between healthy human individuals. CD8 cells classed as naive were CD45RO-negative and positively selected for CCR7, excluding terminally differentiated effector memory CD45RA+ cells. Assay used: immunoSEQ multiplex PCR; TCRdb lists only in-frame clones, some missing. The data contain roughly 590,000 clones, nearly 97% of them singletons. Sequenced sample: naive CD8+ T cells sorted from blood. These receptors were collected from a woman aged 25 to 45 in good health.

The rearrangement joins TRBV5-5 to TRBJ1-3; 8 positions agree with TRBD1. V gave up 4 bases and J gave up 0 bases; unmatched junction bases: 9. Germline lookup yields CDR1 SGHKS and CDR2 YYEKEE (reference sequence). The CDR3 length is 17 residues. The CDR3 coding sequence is TGTGCCAGCAGCCTGGGACAGGCGCTCATCTCTGGAAACACCATATATTTT. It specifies CASSLGQALISGNTIYF.

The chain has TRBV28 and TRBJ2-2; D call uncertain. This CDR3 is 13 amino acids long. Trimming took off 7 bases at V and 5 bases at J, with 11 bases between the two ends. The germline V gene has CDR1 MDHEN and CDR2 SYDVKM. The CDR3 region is CASIEGSTGELFF. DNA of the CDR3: TGTGCCAGCATAGAAGGCAGTACCGGGGAGCTGTTTTTT.

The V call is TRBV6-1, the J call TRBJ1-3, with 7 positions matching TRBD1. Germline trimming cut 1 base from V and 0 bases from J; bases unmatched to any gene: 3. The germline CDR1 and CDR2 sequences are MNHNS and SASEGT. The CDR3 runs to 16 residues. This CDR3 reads CASSEDGQASGNTIYF. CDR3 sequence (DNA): TGTGCCAGCAGTGAAGACGGACAGGCCTCTGGAAACACCATATATTTT.

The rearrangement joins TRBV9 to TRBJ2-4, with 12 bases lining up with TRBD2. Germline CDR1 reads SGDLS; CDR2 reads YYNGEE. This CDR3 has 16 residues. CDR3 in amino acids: CRWLAGGNMGKNIQYF. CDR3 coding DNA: TGTCGATGGCTAGCGGGAGGGAATATGGGCAAAAACATTCAGTACTTC.

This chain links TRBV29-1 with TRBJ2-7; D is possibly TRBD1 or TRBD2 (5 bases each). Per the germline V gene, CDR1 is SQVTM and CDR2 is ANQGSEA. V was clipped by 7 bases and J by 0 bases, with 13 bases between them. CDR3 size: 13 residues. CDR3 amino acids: CSAWAGSSYEQYF. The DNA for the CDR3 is TGCAGCGCTTGGGCAGGGAGCTCCTACGAGCAGTACTTC.

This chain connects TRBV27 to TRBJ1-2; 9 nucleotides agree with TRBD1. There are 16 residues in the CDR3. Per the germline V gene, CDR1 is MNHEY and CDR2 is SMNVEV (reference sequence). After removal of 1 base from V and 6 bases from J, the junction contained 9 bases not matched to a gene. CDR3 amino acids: CASSLWAQGATDGYTF. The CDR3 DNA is TGTGCCAGCAGTTTATGGGCACAGGGGGCGACTGATGGCTACACCTTC.

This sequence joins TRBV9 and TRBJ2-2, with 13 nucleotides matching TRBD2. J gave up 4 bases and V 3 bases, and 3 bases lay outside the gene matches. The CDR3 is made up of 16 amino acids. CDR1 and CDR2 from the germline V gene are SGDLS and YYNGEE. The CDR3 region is CASSGGLAGTTGELFF. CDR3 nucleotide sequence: TGTGCCAGCAGCGGGGGACTAGCGGGAACCACCGGGGAGCTGTTTTTT.

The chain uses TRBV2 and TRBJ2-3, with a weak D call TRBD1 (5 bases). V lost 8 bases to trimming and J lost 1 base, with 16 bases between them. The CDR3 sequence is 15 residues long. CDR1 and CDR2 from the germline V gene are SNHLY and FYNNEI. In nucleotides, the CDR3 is TGTGCCAGCTCCCCCTCTGGGGCCCGCACAGATACGCAGTATTTT. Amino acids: CASSPSGARTDTQYF.

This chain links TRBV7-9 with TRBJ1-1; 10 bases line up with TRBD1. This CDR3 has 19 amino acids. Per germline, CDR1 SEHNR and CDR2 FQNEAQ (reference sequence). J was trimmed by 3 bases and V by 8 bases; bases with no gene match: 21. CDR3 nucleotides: TGTGCCAGCCGCCGTAAAACGGCAAATCGGGACAGGGGTGACACTGAAGCTTTCTTT. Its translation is CASRRKTANRDRGDTEAFF.

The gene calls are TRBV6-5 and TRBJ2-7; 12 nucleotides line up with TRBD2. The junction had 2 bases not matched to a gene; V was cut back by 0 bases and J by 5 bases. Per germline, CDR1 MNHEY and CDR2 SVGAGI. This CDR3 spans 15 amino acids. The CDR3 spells CASSYSGLAGHEQYF. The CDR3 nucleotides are TGTGCCAGCAGTTACTCCGGACTAGCGGGACACGAGCAGTACTTC.

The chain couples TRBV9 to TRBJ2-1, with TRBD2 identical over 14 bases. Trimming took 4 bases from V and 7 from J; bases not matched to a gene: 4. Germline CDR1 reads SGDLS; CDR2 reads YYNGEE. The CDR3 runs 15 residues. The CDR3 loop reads CASSTRLAGGNEQFF. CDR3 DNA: TGTGCCAGCAGCACCAGACTAGCGGGGGGGAATGAGCAGTTCTTC.